The 23 T cell receptor beta chains presented below share a single source sample, sequenced in a study of shared clonotypes between healthy human individuals (TCRdb year 2020). Library preparation used the immunoSEQ multiplex PCR assay. TCRdb retrieved this table from immuneACCESS and kept in-frame rearrangements only. Not all clones are present; in checked studies, unresolved V genes account for under half, and no reason is known for the remainder. The sample table lists 550,000 to 850,000 clones, around 72% of them with a count of one. Jointly, the top ten make up approximately 1.6% of the sample. The sample was memory CD4+ T cells sorted from blood. The cell subset or site label on this specimen signifies: CD45RA-negative fraction. The receptors come from a woman in her 30s in good health.

This clone appeared a single time. The chain employs TRBV2 and TRBJ1-1; D call uncertain. The CDR3 has 15 amino acids. Between the trimmed V and J ends, which lost 5 bases and 2 bases, there was a span of 15 bases. Germline loops: CDR1 SNHLY, CDR2 FYNNEI. In nucleotides, the CDR3 is TGTGCCAGCAGTAAGGTCACAAACAGAAACACTGAAGCTTTCTTT. Encoded protein: CASSKVTNRNTEAFF.

The chain combines TRBV19 with TRBJ2-7; TRBD1 matches 8 bases. The CDR3 contains 13 residues. V trimming: 7 bases; J trimming: 4 bases; junction bases outside the gene matches: 6. The germline V gene encodes CDR1 LNHDA and CDR2 SQIVND (reference sequence). As DNA, the CDR3 is TGTGCCAGTATCGGGACAGGAACGTACGAGCAGTACTTC. Encoded protein: CASIGTGTYEQYF.

V is TRBV5-1 and J is TRBJ2-5, with TRBD2 as a possible D gene (6 bases). Germline V lookup: CDR1 SGHRS, CDR2 YFSETQ. V lost 0 bases, J lost 0 bases, and 6 bases lay in between. This CDR3 is 14 amino acids long. In nucleotides, the CDR3 is TGCGCCAGCAGCTTGGGGACTAACCAAGAGACCCAGTACTTC. Protein product: CASSLGTNQETQYF.

This clone was seen ten or more times. The CDR3 region is CASSPGDSEQFF. In DNA form, the CDR3 reads TGTGCCAGCTCACCCGGCGATAGTGAGCAGTTCTTC. The V call is TRBV18, the J call TRBJ2-1; no clear D. Germline V CDR1 and CDR2: KGHSH, LQKENI. The CDR3 covers 12 residues. V was cut by 3 bases and J by 9 bases, with 9 bases left in between.

This clone was recorded once. One base away lies a much larger clone, so this may be a sequencing read error. This sample includes further DNA sequences coding for the same CDR3. The V call is TRBV5-1, the J call TRBJ2-1, with D hard to call. Germline V CDR1 and CDR2: SGHRS, YFSETQ. Trimming shortened V by 5 bases and J by 0 bases, and 12 bases separated the two germline ends. The CDR3 sequence is 15 residues long. CDR3 sequence (DNA): TGCGCCAGCAGTTCCGACTCGAGCTCCTACAATGAGCAGTTCTTC. Translating gives CASSSDSSSYNEQFF.

This clone occurred a few times. This may be a read error: a much more frequent sequence differs by one nucleotide. This sequence joins TRBV7-8 and TRBJ2-2; D is perhaps TRBD1 (5 bases). Per germline, CDR1 SGHVS and CDR2 FQNEAQ. The CDR3 has 14 amino acids. V was clipped by 0 bases and J by 4 bases, with 6 bases between them. In DNA form, the CDR3 reads TGTGCCAGCAGCTTAGCGGGGCGCACCGGGGAGCTGTTTTTT. It codes for CASSLAGRTGELFF.

The chain employs TRBV7-3 and TRBJ2-2, with D maybe TRBD1 (5 bases). Germline V gives CDR1 SGHTA, CDR2 FQGTGA. The CDR3 has 15 amino acids. Trimming took off 2 bases at V and 1 base at J, with 8 bases between the two ends. The CDR3 DNA is TGTGCCAGCAGCTTAGGGGCGCGGAACACCGGGGAGCTGTTTTTT. Its protein product is CASSLGARNTGELFF.

The chain couples TRBV5-6 to TRBJ1-1, with 7 bases matching TRBD1. Germline CDR1 SGHDT, CDR2 YYEEEE. Trimming removed 0 bases from V and 3 bases from J; junction bases left unmatched: 8. The CDR3 is made up of 16 amino acids. CDR3 region: CASSLVGGEGYTEAFF. In DNA, the CDR3 is TGTGCCAGCAGCTTGGTAGGGGGCGAAGGATACACTGAAGCTTTCTTT. The full variable domain, completed using reference TRBV5-6 and TRBJ1-1, is DAGVTQSPTHLIKTRGQQVTLRCSPKSGHDTVSWYQQALGQGPQFIFQYYEEEERQRGNFPDRFSGHQFPNYSSELNVNALLLGDSALYLCASSLVGGEGYTEAFFGQGTRLTVV.

This chain links TRBV5-1 with TRBJ1-1; 8 positions agree with TRBD1. CDR3 length: 17 residues. V dropped 0 bases and J dropped 1; count of bases not matched to a gene: 8. Germline V CDR1 and CDR2: SGHRS, YFSETQ. The DNA for the CDR3 is TGCGCCAGCAGCTTGGCGGCAGGGGGCGGCACGAACACTGAAGCTTTCTTT. Residues: CASSLAAGGGTNTEAFF.

The chain employs TRBV5-1 and TRBJ1-4; 8 nucleotides match TRBD1. Trimming removed 4 bases from V and 2 bases from J; junction bases left unmatched: 1. Germline V gives CDR1 SGHRS, CDR2 YFSETQ. The CDR3 totals 14 residues. CDR3 sequence reads: CASSGQGTNEKLFF. The CDR3 DNA sequence: TGCGCCAGCAGCGGACAGGGTACTAATGAAAAACTGTTTTTT.

CDR3 DNA sequence: TGTGCCAGCAGACCACCGGGACACAGGATGCAAGAGACCCAGTACTTC. Translation: CASRPPGHRMQETQYF. This chain connects TRBV7-8 to TRBJ2-5; tentatively, D is TRBD1 (6 bases). Trimming took 6 bases from V and 2 from J, leaving 19 bases between them. Germline CDR1 is SGHVS and CDR2 is FQNEAQ. This CDR3 is 16 amino acids long.

The chain couples TRBV18 to TRBJ2-2, with 14 bases identical to TRBD2. This CDR3 contains 17 residues. The V and J ends lost 3 bases and 7 bases, in that order; junction bases with no gene match: 7. Germline-derived CDR1 and CDR2 are KGHSH and LQKENI. The CDR3 DNA follows: TGTGCCAGCTCACCCTTGGGACTAGCGGGAGCCGTCGGGGAGCTGTTTTTT. Translated, it gives CASSPLGLAGAVGELFF.

This clone appeared a single time. V gene TRBV7-3 combines with J gene TRBJ1-2; tentative D call: TRBD1 (6 bases). CDR1 SGHTA and CDR2 FQGTGA come from the germline V gene. V gave up 4 bases and J gave up 7 bases, with 10 bases separating them. This CDR3 comprises 12 residues. Here the CDR3 DNA reads TGTGCCAGCAGCTCAGACAGGTTTGGCTACACCTTC. It is translated as CASSSDRFGYTF.

The genes are TRBV18 and TRBJ2-5; no firm D call. The germline CDR1 and CDR2 sequences are KGHSH and LQKENI. With 6 bases removed from V and 5 bases from J, the gap between germline ends came to 16 bases. The CDR3 is 14 amino acids. The CDR3 reads CASSPSSAGETQYF. The CDR3 bases are TGTGCCAGCTCCCCATCTTCGGCTGGGGAGACCCAGTACTTC.

V and J are TRBV6-5 and TRBJ2-3, with D possibly being TRBD2 (5 bases). This CDR3 contains 12 residues. Trimming pared 10 bases from V and 6 bases from J, leaving 14 bases between. CDR1 is MNHEY and CDR2 is SVGAGI in the germline V gene. DNA for the CDR3: TGTGCCACCTTTCGTGGCGGGGATACGCAGTATTTT. Its protein is CATFRGGDTQYF.

The rearrangement joins TRBV27 to TRBJ1-1; 10 bases fit TRBD1. J lost 3 bases, V lost 4 bases, and 5 bases had no gene match. The CDR3 has 15 residues. Germline V CDR1 and CDR2: MNHEY, SMNVEV (reference sequence). CDR3 region: CASSSVGTGDTEAFF. CDR3 nucleotide sequence: TGTGCCAGCAGTTCCGTCGGGACAGGGGACACTGAAGCTTTCTTT.

This clone turned up a few times. The V gene is TRBV5-4, the J gene TRBJ2-2; tentatively, D is TRBD2 (6 bases). Trimming removed 0 bases at V and 5 bases at J, with 14 bases between. Germline assignment: CDR1 SGHNT and CDR2 YYREEE (reference sequence). There are 16 residues in the CDR3. CDR3 sequence (DNA): TGTGCCAGCAGCTTGGAGGGTAGCGGAGGTACCGGGGAGCTGTTTTTT. Translating it yields CASSLEGSGGTGELFF.

The chain recombines TRBV28 with TRBJ2-2; D is unresolved. V lost 2 bases and J lost 0, with 7 bases in between. Germline V CDR1 and CDR2: MDHEN, SYDVKM. This CDR3 comprises 15 residues. The CDR3 sequence is CASSLPSANTGELFF. CDR3 nucleotide sequence: TGTGCCAGCAGTTTACCGTCAGCGAACACCGGGGAGCTGTTTTTT.

The gene calls are TRBV7-2 and TRBJ1-2; D is possibly TRBD1 (6 bases). The V gene lost 1 base and the J gene lost 8 bases, with 11 bases spanning the gap. CDR1 is SGHTA and CDR2 is FQGNSA in the germline V gene. This CDR3 is 13 amino acids long. In DNA, the CDR3 is TGTGCCAGCAGCTTAGTACAGGGCAGAGGCTACACCTTC. Protein product: CASSLVQGRGYTF.

The rearrangement uses TRBV19 and TRBJ2-3; 9 bases align to TRBD1. V dropped 4 bases and J dropped 6; count of bases not matched to a gene: 11. The CDR3 is made up of 16 amino acids. Germline V gives CDR1 LNHDA, CDR2 SQIVND (reference sequence). Here the CDR3 reads CASSTGSGQGRDTQYF. CDR3 coding DNA: TGTGCCAGTAGTACAGGCTCAGGACAGGGGAGGGATACGCAGTATTTT.

The rearrangement uses TRBV2 and TRBJ2-1, with D possibly matching TRBD2 (5 bases). V lost 5 bases and J lost 4, with 12 bases in between. CDR3 length: 14 amino acids. The germline gives CDR1 SNHLY, CDR2 FYNNEI. The CDR3 DNA is TGTGCCAGCAGTTCCCAACGAGGGTACAATGAGCAGTTCTTC. Amino acid sequence: CASSSQRGYNEQFF.

In its sample, this clone was seen once. V and J are TRBV18 and TRBJ1-1; D unresolved. CDR3 length: 13 residues. The germline CDR1 and CDR2 sequences are KGHSH and LQKENI. Deletions cut 4 bases from V and 7 bases from J, with 13 bases between. CDR3 region: CASSLHPGNEAFF. The CDR3 coding sequence is TGTGCCAGCTCACTACATCCGGGGAATGAAGCTTTCTTT.

In DNA form, the CDR3 reads TGTGCCAGCTCACCCGGGACAGGGTATTCTGGGGCCAACGTCCTGACTTTC. Its translation is CASSPGTGYSGANVLTF. V usage is TRBV18 and J usage is TRBJ2-6, with 9 bases fitting TRBD1. CDR3 length: 17 amino acids. Losses at the gene ends were 3 bases for V and 1 base for J; bases not matched to a gene: 4. From germline, CDR1 is KGHSH and CDR2 LQKENI.